This record looks at one T cell receptor (beta chain) sequence and its context. In TCRdb, the 5' RACE reads were re-called with MiXCR into one record per CDR3 protein. The sample records 200,000 to 250,000 distinct CDR3 sequences, 12% being singletons. All donors were healthy, and all were Caucasian. V lost 1 base and J lost 5, with 8 bases in between. The V gene's germline CDR1 is MGHRA and CDR2 YSYEKL. The CDR3 is made up of 13 amino acids. The data originate from a study of identical twins. The same specimen was also included in a second study, on yellow fever vaccine responses in identical twins.

This chain connects TRBV4-1 to TRBJ2-5; D is unclear. The sequence was obtained from a woman under 30 in good health. The sample comprised memory (CD45RO+) T cells sorted from blood. In DNA form, the CDR3 reads TGCGCCAGCAGCCAAGTTATTGGGGAGACCCAGTACTTC. Its translation: CASSQVIGETQYF.